Following are 6 T cell receptor beta chains from one sample sequenced in a study of T cell repertoires in cytomegalovirus infection. Their antigens remain unidentified. From the reads, TCRdb called clonotypes with MiXCR, one entry per CDR3 protein. The data contain some 920,000 distinct CDR3 sequences, approximately 32% of them singletons. Sequencing was performed on cultured CD8+ T cells from PBMCs, taken from culture after CMV antigen stimulation. All receptors come from a human donor in good health (CMV status not recorded). Some clones in this sample may be carry-over from other donors' samples.

For the CDR3, the DNA is TGTGCCAGCAGTTACCCCCGGGACAGGGAGAACTACGAGCAGTACTTC. It specifies CASSYPRDRENYEQYF. The V gene is TRBV6-2 or TRBV6-3, the J gene TRBJ2-7; 9 nucleotides line up with TRBD1. V lost 2 bases, J lost 3 bases, and 8 bases stayed unmatched. Germline V CDR1 and CDR2: MNHEY, SVGEGT. This CDR3 comprises 16 residues.

The rearrangement links TRBV2 to TRBJ2-5; D assignment may be TRBD1 or TRBD2 (5 bases each). V was shortened by 4 bases and J by 3 bases, with 12 bases between the two germline ends. There are 14 residues in the CDR3. Germline loops: CDR1 SNHLY, CDR2 FYNNEI. This CDR3 is CASSGDGPKETQYF. CDR3 nucleotides: TGTGCCAGCAGTGGGGACGGACCAAAAGAGACCCAGTACTTC. Complete variable domain (other parts from reference TRBV2 and TRBJ2-5): EPEVTQTPSHQVTQMGQEVILRCVPISNHLYFYWYRQILGQKVEFLVSFYNNEISEKSEIFDDQFSVERPDGSNFTLKIRSTKLEDSAMYFCASSGDGPKETQYFGPGTRLLVL.

The table lists this clonotype with many counts. The V call is TRBV7-8, the J call TRBJ2-1, with D tentatively TRBD2 (5 bases). CDR1 is SGHVS, CDR2 FQNEAQ, per germline. This CDR3 spans 17 amino acids. Trimming took 5 bases from V and 0 from J, leaving 17 bases between them. CDR3 bases: TGTGCCAGCAGCCATCCCGGAGGCGGTAGCTCCTACAATGAGCAGTTCTTC. It codes for CASSHPGGGSSYNEQFF.

Points on this clonotype: At one end the junction does not follow the germline gene, possibly because of a read error. The rearrangement joins TRBV24-1 to TRBJ2-3; 7 bases align to TRBD1. The CDR3 consists of 16 residues. Germline-derived CDR1 and CDR2 are KGHDR and SFDVKD. The CDR3 coding sequence is TGTGTCACCAGTGGCGCTCGGGACAGTAGCACAGATACGCAGTATTTT. Translation: CVTSGARDSSTDTQYF.

The rearrangement uses TRBV10-3 and TRBJ2-2, with TRBD1 as a possible D gene (6 bases). This CDR3 contains 14 residues. CDR1 ENHRY and CDR2 SYGVKD come from the germline V gene. V dropped 7 bases and J dropped 5 bases, with 14 bases sitting between them. Here the CDR3 reads CAITRDIETGELFF. CDR3 nucleotide sequence: TGTGCCATCACCCGGGACATCGAAACCGGGGAGCTGTTTTTT.

The sample holds a few counts of this clonotype. This chain connects TRBV19 to TRBJ2-1; 11 nucleotides line up with TRBD2. CDR1 LNHDA and CDR2 SQIVND come from the germline V gene (reference sequence). J was trimmed by 4 bases and V by 4 bases; bases with no gene match: 3. The CDR3 sequence is 15 residues long. Here the CDR3 reads CASSTTSGEYNEQFF. The CDR3 bases are TGTGCCAGTAGTACGACTAGCGGGGAGTACAATGAGCAGTTCTTC.